This is a list of T cell receptor beta chains from one sample in a study of shared clonotypes between healthy human individuals. TCRdb keeps only in-frame clones here, not all; method: immunoSEQ multiplex PCR. The sample holds fewer than 650,000 clones, about 82% seen once. Specimen: PBMCs. The receptors were sampled from a woman in her forties in good health. Some clones in this sample may be carry-over from other donors' samples. CDR3s include the opening cysteine and the closing phenylalanine or tryptophan. Each record gives: D gene, J gene, V gene, clone size, CDR3 protein, CDR3 DNA. D genes are given only for firm matches. Clone size appears in some rows only: once, few, many, or a class for an expanded clone.

D: NA
J: TRBJ2-3
V: TRBV10-3
size: NA
CDR3: CAISESPASTDTQYF
DNA: TGTGCCATCAGTGAGTCACCAGCGAGCACAGATACGCAGTATTTT

D: NA
J: TRBJ1-2
V: TRBV15
size: NA
CDR3: CATSSRRTANYGYTF
DNA: TGTGCCACCAGCTCGCGGAGGACCGCTAACTATGGCTACACCTTC

D: NA
J: TRBJ2-5
V: TRBV6-1
size: NA
CDR3: CASSEPGRAQYF
DNA: TGTGCCAGCAGTGAGCCGGGTCGGGCCCAGTACTTC

D: TRBD1
J: TRBJ1-3
V: TRBV6-1
size: NA
CDR3: CASSARTGGGNTIYF
DNA: TGTGCCAGCAGTGCCCGGACAGGGGGAGGAAACACCATATATTTT

D: NA
J: TRBJ2-5
V: TRBV21-1
size: NA
CDR3: CASSKSGPLTQEAQYF
DNA: TGTGCCAGCAGCAAATCAGGCCCCCTCACCCAAGAGGCCCAGTACTTC

D: TRBD2
J: TRBJ2-4
V: TRBV2
size: NA
CDR3: CVGSPGLANIQYF
DNA: TGTGTCGGTTCTCCGGGACTAGCCAACATTCAGTACTTC

D: TRBD2
J: TRBJ2-3
V: TRBV6-1
size: NA
CDR3: CASRRGSGSSDTQYF
DNA: TGTGCCAGCAGGAGGGGTAGCGGGAGCTCAGATACGCAGTATTTT

D: NA
J: TRBJ2-7
V: TRBV18
size: NA
CDR3: CASSPTAMEPQQYF
DNA: TGTGCCAGCTCACCCACGGCAATGGAGCCTCAGCAGTACTTC

D: TRBD2
J: TRBJ2-5
V: TRBV5-6
size: NA
CDR3: CASSYLAGGLETQYF
DNA: TGTGCCAGCAGCTACCTAGCGGGAGGGCTAGAGACCCAGTACTTC

D: NA
J: TRBJ2-1
V: TRBV7-9
size: NA
CDR3: CASSFMGEQFF
DNA: TGTGCCAGCAGCTTTATGGGAGAGCAGTTCTTC

D: NA
J: TRBJ2-2
V: TRBV11-3
size: NA
CDR3: CASRKGTGELFF
DNA: TGTGCCAGCAGAAAGGGAACCGGGGAGCTGTTTTTT

D: NA
J: TRBJ2-5
V: TRBV29-1
size: NA
CDR3: CSVDLRGETQYF
DNA: TGCAGCGTTGACCTAAGGGGAGAGACCCAGTACTTC

D: NA
J: TRBJ2-2
V: TRBV5-1
size: NA
CDR3: CASSFRGPGGELFF
DNA: TGCGCCAGCAGCTTTCGGGGTCCGGGCGGGGAGCTATTTTTT

D: NA
J: TRBJ1-2
V: TRBV9
size: NA
CDR3: CARFSGTPSLYGYTF
DNA: TGTGCCAGATTCTCCGGGACACCGTCTTTGTATGGCTACACCTTC

D: TRBD1
J: TRBJ2-7
V: TRBV10-3
size: NA
CDR3: CAISPTGGQGAAYEQYF
DNA: TGTGCCATCAGCCCCACCGGTGGGCAGGGGGCGGCCTACGAGCAGTACTTC

D: TRBD1
J: TRBJ1-5
V: TRBV4-3
size: NA
CDR3: CASSQDRGLGQPQHF
DNA: TGCGCCAGCAGCCAGGACAGGGGGTTGGGTCAGCCCCAGCATTTT

D: NA
J: TRBJ1-2
V: TRBV7-8
size: few
CDR3: CASSLGLRRGVDGYTF
DNA: TGTGCCAGCAGCTTAGGGCTACGGCGAGGGGTAGATGGCTACACCTTC

D: TRBD1
J: TRBJ2-1
V: TRBV28
size: NA
CDR3: CASTRGTGNINEQFF
DNA: TGTGCCAGCACCAGGGGGACAGGCAATATAAATGAGCAGTTCTTC

D: NA
J: TRBJ2-5
V: TRBV20-1
size: NA
CDR3: CSALRGETQYF
DNA: TGCAGTGCTCTCCGAGGGGAGACCCAGTACTTC

D: TRBD2
J: TRBJ2-7
V: TRBV4-1
size: NA
CDR3: CASSRRLAGGTYEQYF
DNA: TGCGCCAGCAGCCGCAGACTAGCGGGAGGGACCTACGAGCAGTACTTC

D: NA
J: TRBJ1-1
V: TRBV18
size: NA
CDR3: CAAKERNTEAFF
DNA: TGTGCCGCGAAGGAGCGGAACACTGAAGCTTTCTTT

D: NA
J: TRBJ1-1
V: TRBV6-5
size: NA
CDR3: CASSSLTRGSTEAFF
DNA: TGTGCCAGCAGTTCCCTTACCAGGGGTAGCACTGAAGCTTTCTTT

D: NA
J: TRBJ1-5
V: TRBV30
size: NA
CDR3: CAWSGGGDQPQHF
DNA: TGTGCCTGGAGTGGGGGAGGGGATCAGCCCCAGCATTTT

D: NA
J: TRBJ2-2
V: TRBV5-1
size: NA
CDR3: CASSLAVAGRMNTGELFF
DNA: TGCGCCAGCAGCTTGGCTGTTGCGGGAAGAATGAACACCGGGGAGCTGTTTTTT

D: TRBD2
J: TRBJ2-3
V: TRBV5-1
size: NA
CDR3: CASTRAGGLTDTQYF
DNA: TGCGCCAGCACCCGAGCGGGAGGGCTCACAGATACGCAGTATTTT

D: NA
J: TRBJ1-4
V: TRBV5-1
size: NA
CDR3: CASSLAEMLSTNEKLFF
DNA: TGCGCCAGCAGCTTGGCCGAAATGTTGTCAACTAATGAAAAACTGTTTTTT

D: TRBD1
J: TRBJ1-2
V: TRBV5-6
size: NA
CDR3: CASSGGQVHYGYTF
DNA: TGTGCCAGCAGCGGGGGACAGGTCCACTATGGCTACACCTTC

D: NA
J: TRBJ2-2
V: TRBV27
size: NA
CDR3: CASSRQGGLTGELFF
DNA: TGTGCCAGCAGTCGACAGGGAGGTCTCACCGGGGAGCTGTTTTTT

D: TRBD1
J: TRBJ2-2
V: TRBV7-8
size: NA
CDR3: CASSWMDRGPTGELFF
DNA: TGTGCCAGCAGCTGGATGGACAGGGGGCCCACCGGGGAGCTGTTTTTT

D: TRBD2
J: TRBJ2-7
V: TRBV6-1
size: NA
CDR3: CASSELPTSGSRTYEQYF
DNA: TGTGCCAGCAGTGAACTTCCGACTAGCGGGAGTCGAACCTACGAGCAGTACTTC

D: NA
J: TRBJ1-1
V: TRBV5-4
size: NA
CDR3: CASSLDANTEAFF
DNA: TGTGCCAGCAGCTTGGACGCGAACACTGAAGCTTTCTTT

D: NA
J: TRBJ2-3
V: TRBV12-5
size: NA
CDR3: CASGFGSYTDTQYF
DNA: TGTGCTAGTGGTTTCGGCAGCTACACAGATACGCAGTATTTT

D: TRBD2
J: TRBJ2-7
V: TRBV28
size: NA
CDR3: CASSPRLAGGGYEQYF
DNA: TGTGCCAGCAGTCCAAGACTAGCGGGAGGGGGATACGAGCAGTACTTC

D: NA
J: TRBJ2-7
V: TRBV15
size: NA
CDR3: CATRLGPEAYEQYF
DNA: TGTGCCACCAGATTAGGGCCGGAAGCCTACGAGCAGTACTTC

D: NA
J: TRBJ2-5
V: TRBV7-6
size: few
CDR3: CASSPLLGGETQYF
DNA: TGTGCCAGCAGCCCACTTCTAGGGGGAGAGACCCAGTACTTC

D: TRBD1
J: TRBJ1-2
V: TRBV6-5
size: NA
CDR3: CASSAAGQFYGYTF
DNA: TGTGCCAGCAGTGCCGCGGGACAGTTCTATGGCTACACCTTC

D: TRBD2
J: TRBJ2-3
V: TRBV5-1
size: NA
CDR3: CASSDPGEGDTQYF
DNA: TGCGCCAGCAGCGACCCGGGGGAGGGAGATACGCAGTATTTT

D: NA
J: TRBJ1-3
V: TRBV2
size: NA
CDR3: CASSEAGGSGNTIYF
DNA: TGTGCCAGCAGTGAAGCGGGGGGGTCTGGAAACACCATATATTTT

D: NA
J: TRBJ2-1
V: TRBV29-1
size: NA
CDR3: CSVPSRGWGEQFF
DNA: TGCAGCGTCCCCTCGCGCGGGTGGGGGGAACAGTTCTTC

D: TRBD2
J: TRBJ2-3
V: TRBV7-3
size: NA
CDR3: CASSLSPSGEGADTQYF
DNA: TGTGCCAGCAGCTTATCCCCTAGCGGGGAGGGTGCAGATACGCAGTATTTT

D: NA
J: TRBJ2-5
V: TRBV9
size: NA
CDR3: CASSVLGTYKETQYF
DNA: TGTGCCAGCAGCGTTCTTGGGACTTATAAAGAGACCCAGTACTTC

D: NA
J: TRBJ1-5
V: TRBV6-9
size: NA
CDR3: CASSSEQPQHF
DNA: TGTGCCAGCAGTTCGGAGCAGCCCCAGCATTTT

D: NA
J: TRBJ2-7
V: TRBV7-6
size: few
CDR3: CASSLVGSTYEQYF
DNA: TGTGCCAGCAGCTTGGTGGGTTCAACCTACGAGCAGTACTTC

D: NA
J: TRBJ2-7
V: TRBV28
size: NA
CDR3: CASTPYGPYEQYF
DNA: TGTGCCAGCACCCCTTATGGGCCCTACGAGCAGTACTTC

D: TRBD1
J: TRBJ2-7
V: TRBV28
size: once
CDR3: CASTPNRGAYRYEQYF
DNA: TGTGCCAGCACGCCCAACAGGGGGGCTTACCGATACGAGCAGTACTTC

D: NA
J: TRBJ2-3
V: TRBV5-1
size: NA
CDR3: CASSLDRPSTDTQYF
DNA: TGCGCCAGCAGCTTGGACAGACCTAGCACAGATACGCAGTATTTT

D: NA
J: TRBJ1-6
V: TRBV2
size: NA
CDR3: CASKTDGENSPLHF
DNA: TGTGCCAGCAAAACGGACGGGGAGAATTCACCCCTCCACTTT

D: NA
J: TRBJ1-3
V: TRBV6-6
size: NA
CDR3: CATTGSGNTIYF
DNA: TGTGCCACGACAGGCTCTGGAAACACCATATATTTT

D: NA
J: TRBJ2-1
V: TRBV20-1
size: NA
CDR3: CSASADISRFF
DNA: TGCAGTGCTAGTGCGGACATCAGCCGTTTCTTC

D: TRBD1
J: TRBJ2-1
V: TRBV4-1
size: NA
CDR3: CASSQPRDRERREQFF
DNA: TGCGCCAGCAGCCAACCCCGGGACAGGGAAAGGAGGGAGCAGTTCTTC

D: TRBD1
J: TRBJ1-1
V: TRBV29-1
size: NA
CDR3: CSVERDREVEAFF
DNA: TGCAGCGTGGAAAGGGACAGGGAAGTTGAAGCTTTCTTT

D: NA
J: TRBJ1-2
V: TRBV7-9
size: NA
CDR3: CASSLGGLNYGYTF
DNA: TGTGCCAGCAGCTTAGGCGGACTCAACTATGGCTACACCTTC

D: NA
J: TRBJ2-7
V: TRBV18
size: NA
CDR3: CASSLALQVHEQYF
DNA: TGTGCCAGCTCACTAGCCCTCCAGGTCCACGAGCAGTACTTC

D: TRBD1
J: TRBJ1-4
V: TRBV7-8
size: few
CDR3: CASSSGTGDEKLFF
DNA: TGTGCCAGCAGCTCCGGGACAGGTGATGAAAAACTGTTTTTT

D: NA
J: TRBJ2-7
V: TRBV7-8
size: few
CDR3: CASGRGQPTNEQYF
DNA: TGTGCCAGCGGCCGGGGACAACCCACCAACGAGCAGTACTTC

D: TRBD2
J: TRBJ2-5
V: TRBV5-6
size: once
CDR3: CASSPRAGWGETQYF
DNA: TGTGCCAGCAGCCCACGAGCGGGATGGGGAGAGACCCAGTACTTC

D: NA
J: TRBJ2-7
V: TRBV5-1
size: NA
CDR3: CASSLGTVWEQYF
DNA: TGCGCCAGCAGCTTGGGGACAGTCTGGGAGCAGTACTTC

D: NA
J: TRBJ1-1
V: TRBV6-1
size: NA
CDR3: CASSHGRGYSTEAFF
DNA: TGTGCCAGCAGCCACGGGCGAGGGTATAGTACTGAAGCTTTCTTT

D: NA
J: TRBJ1-5
V: TRBV6-6
size: once
CDR3: CASSFQTGPLGTQHF
DNA: TGTGCCAGCAGTTTTCAAACGGGACCCCTAGGGACCCAGCATTTT

D: TRBD2
J: TRBJ2-5
V: TRBV5-1
size: few
CDR3: CASSLSGLAGVETQYF
DNA: TGCGCCAGCAGCTTGTCGGGACTAGCGGGAGTGGAGACCCAGTACTTC